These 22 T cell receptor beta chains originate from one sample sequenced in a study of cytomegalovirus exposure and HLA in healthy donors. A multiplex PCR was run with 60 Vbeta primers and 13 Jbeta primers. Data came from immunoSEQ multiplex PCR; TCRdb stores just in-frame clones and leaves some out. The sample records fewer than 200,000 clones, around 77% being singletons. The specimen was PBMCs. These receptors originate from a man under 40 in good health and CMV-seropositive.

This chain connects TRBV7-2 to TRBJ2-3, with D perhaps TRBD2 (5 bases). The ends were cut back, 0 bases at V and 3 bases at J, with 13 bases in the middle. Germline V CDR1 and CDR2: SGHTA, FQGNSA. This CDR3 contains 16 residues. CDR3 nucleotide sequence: TGTGCCAGCAGCTTAGCCCCTCCCGGGGTGACAGATACGCAGTATTTT. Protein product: CASSLAPPGVTDTQYF.

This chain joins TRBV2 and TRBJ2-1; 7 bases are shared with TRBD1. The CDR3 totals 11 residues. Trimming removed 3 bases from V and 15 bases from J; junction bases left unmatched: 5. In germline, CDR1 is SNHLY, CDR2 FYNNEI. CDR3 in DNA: TGTGCCAGCAGTGATAGGGGGCTTAGGTTCTTC. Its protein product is CASSDRGLRFF.

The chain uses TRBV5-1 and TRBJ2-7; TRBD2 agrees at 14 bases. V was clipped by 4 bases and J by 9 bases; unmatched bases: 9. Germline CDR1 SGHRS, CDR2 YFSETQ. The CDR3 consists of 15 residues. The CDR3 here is CASSGGTSGGFRQYF. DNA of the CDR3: TGCGCCAGCAGCGGCGGGACTAGCGGGGGATTTCGGCAGTACTTC.

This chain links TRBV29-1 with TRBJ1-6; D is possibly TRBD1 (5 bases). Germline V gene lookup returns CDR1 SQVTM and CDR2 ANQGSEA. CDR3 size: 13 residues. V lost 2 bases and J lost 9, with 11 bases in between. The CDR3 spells CSVESREGSPLHF. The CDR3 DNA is TGCAGCGTTGAATCCAGGGAGGGTTCACCCCTCCACTTT. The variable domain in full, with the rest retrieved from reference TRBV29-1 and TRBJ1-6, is SAVISQKPSRDICQRGTSLTIQCQVDSQVTMMFWYRQQPGQSLTLIATANQGSEATYESGFVIDKFPISRPNLTFSTLTVSNMSPEDSSIYLCSVESREGSPLHFGNGTRLTVT.

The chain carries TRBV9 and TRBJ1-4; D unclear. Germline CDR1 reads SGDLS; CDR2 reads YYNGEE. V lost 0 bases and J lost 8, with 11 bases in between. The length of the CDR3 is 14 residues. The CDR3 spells CASSVDEGDEKLFF. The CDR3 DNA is TGTGCCAGCAGCGTAGACGAGGGTGACGAAAAACTGTTTTTT.

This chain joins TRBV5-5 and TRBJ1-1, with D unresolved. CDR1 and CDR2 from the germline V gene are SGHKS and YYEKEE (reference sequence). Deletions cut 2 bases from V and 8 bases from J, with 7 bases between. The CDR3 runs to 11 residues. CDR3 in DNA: TGTGCCAGCAGCTTACAGAGAGAAGCTTTCTTT. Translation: CASSLQREAFF.

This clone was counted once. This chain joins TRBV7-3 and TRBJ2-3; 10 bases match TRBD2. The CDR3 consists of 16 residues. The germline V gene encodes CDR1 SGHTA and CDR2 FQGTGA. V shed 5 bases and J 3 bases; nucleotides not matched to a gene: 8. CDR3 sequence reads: CASSETLAGGTDTQYF. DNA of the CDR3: TGTGCCAGCAGCGAGACATTAGCGGGGGGTACAGATACGCAGTATTTT.

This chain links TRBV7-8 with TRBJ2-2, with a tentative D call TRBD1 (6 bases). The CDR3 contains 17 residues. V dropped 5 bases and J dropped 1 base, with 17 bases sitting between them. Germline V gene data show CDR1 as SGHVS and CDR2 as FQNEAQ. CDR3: CASSPRMGARNTGELFF. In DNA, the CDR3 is TGTGCCAGCAGCCCCAGGATGGGGGCGAGGAACACCGGGGAGCTGTTTTTT. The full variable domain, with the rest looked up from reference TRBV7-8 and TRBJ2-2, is GAGVSQSPRYKVAKRGQDVALRCDPISGHVSLFWYQQALGQGPEFLTYFQNEAQLDKSGLPSDRFFAERPEGSVSTLKIQRTQQEDSAVYLCASSPRMGARNTGELFFGEGSRLTVL.

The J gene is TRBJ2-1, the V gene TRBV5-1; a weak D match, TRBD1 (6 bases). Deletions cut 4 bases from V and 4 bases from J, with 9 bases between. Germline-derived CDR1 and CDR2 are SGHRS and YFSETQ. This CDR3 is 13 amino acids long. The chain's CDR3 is CASSRQGYNEQFF. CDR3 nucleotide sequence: TGCGCCAGCAGCCGCCAGGGGTACAATGAGCAGTTCTTC.

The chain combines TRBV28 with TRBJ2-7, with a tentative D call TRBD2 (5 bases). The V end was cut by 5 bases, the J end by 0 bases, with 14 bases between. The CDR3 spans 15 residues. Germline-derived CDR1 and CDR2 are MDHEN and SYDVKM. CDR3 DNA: TGTGCCAGCAGTCCTCACTCGGGGAGCTCCTACGAGCAGTACTTC. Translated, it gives CASSPHSGSSYEQYF.

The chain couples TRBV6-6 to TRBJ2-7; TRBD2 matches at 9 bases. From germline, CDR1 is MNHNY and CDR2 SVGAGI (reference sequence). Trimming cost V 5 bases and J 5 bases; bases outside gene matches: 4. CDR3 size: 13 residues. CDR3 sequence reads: CASSQGLADEQYF. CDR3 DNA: TGTGCCAGCAGTCAGGGACTAGCTGACGAGCAGTACTTC.

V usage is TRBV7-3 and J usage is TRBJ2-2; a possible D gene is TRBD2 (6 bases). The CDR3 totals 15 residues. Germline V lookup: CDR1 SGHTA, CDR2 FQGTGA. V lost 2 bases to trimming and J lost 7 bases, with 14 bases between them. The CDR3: CASSLSEGAGGELFF. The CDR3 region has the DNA TGTGCCAGCAGCTTATCGGAGGGAGCTGGCGGGGAGCTGTTTTTT.

In DNA, the CDR3 is TGTGCCAGCAGTTTGATGGGGGGGGCCACTGAAGCTTTCTTT. Translation gives CASSLMGGATEAFF. The J gene is TRBJ1-1, the V gene TRBV27; D possibly corresponds to TRBD1 (6 bases). CDR3 length equals 14 residues. Trimming stripped 3 bases from V and 4 bases from J, with 12 bases between. Per germline, CDR1 MNHEY and CDR2 SMNVEV (reference sequence).

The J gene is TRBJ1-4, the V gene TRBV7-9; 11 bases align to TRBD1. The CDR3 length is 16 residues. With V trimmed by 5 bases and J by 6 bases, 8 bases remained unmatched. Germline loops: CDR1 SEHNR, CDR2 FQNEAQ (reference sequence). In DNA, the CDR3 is TGTGCCAGCAGCCCCAAAGGACAGGGGGCATATGAAAAACTGTTTTTT. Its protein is CASSPKGQGAYEKLFF.

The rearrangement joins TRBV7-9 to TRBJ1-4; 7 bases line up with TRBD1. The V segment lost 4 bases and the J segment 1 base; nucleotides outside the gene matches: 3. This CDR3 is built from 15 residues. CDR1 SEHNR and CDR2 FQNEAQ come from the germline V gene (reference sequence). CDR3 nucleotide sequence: TGTGCCAGCAGCTCAAACAGGGGAACTAATGAAAAACTGTTTTTT. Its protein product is CASSSNRGTNEKLFF.

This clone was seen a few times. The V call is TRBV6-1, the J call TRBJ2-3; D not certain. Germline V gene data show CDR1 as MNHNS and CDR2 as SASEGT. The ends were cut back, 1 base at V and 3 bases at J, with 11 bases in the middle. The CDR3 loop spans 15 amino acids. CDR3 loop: CASSEGLRQTDTQYF. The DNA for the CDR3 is TGTGCCAGCAGTGAAGGTCTTCGCCAGACAGATACGCAGTATTTT.

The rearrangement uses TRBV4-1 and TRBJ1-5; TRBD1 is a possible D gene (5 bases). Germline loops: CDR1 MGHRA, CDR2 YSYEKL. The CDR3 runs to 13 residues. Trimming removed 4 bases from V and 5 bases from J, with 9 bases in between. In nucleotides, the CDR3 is TGCGCCAGCAGCCTACAGGCGGATCAGCCCCAGCATTTT. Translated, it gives CASSLQADQPQHF.

The CDR3 reads CASSPPGGPGELFF. CDR3 coding DNA: TGCGCCAGCAGCCCCCCAGGGGGCCCCGGGGAGCTGTTTTTT. The gene calls are TRBV4-1 and TRBJ2-2, with 8 bases matching TRBD1. Germline-derived CDR1 and CDR2 are MGHRA and YSYEKL. CDR3 length: 14 amino acids. J gave up 6 bases and V 4 bases, and 4 bases lay outside the gene matches.

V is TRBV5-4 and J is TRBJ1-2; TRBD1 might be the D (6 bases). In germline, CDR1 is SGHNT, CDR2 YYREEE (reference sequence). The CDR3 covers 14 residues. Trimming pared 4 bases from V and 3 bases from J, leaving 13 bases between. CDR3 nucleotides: TGTGCCAGCAGCCCTAGGGGGGGGTACTATGGCTACACCTTC. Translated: CASSPRGGYYGYTF.

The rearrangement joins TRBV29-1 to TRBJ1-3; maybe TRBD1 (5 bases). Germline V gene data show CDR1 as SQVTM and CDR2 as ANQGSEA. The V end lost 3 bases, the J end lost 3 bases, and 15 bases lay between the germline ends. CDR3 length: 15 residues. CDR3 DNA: TGCAGCGTTGATTGGGGAACAGGATATGGAAACACCATATATTTT. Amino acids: CSVDWGTGYGNTIYF.

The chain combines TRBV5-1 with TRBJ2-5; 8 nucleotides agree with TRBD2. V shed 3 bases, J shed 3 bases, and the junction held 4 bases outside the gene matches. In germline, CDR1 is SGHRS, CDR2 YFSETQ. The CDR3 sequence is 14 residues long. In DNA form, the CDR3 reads TGCGCCAGCAGCTCGGGAGCGGGGGAAGAGACCCAGTACTTC. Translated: CASSSGAGEETQYF.

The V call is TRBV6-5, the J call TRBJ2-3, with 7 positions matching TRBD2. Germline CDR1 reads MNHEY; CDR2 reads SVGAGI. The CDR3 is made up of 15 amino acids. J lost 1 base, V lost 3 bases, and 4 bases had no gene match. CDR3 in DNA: TGTGCCAGCAGTTATCTGAGCGGGGGCACAGATACGCAGTATTTT. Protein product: CASSYLSGGTDTQYF.